A single sample gave rise to the 28 T cell receptor beta chains below, sequenced in a study of identifying expanded T cells in peripheral blood. Generated by immunoSEQ multiplex PCR, the TCRdb table keeps only in-frame clones and is missing some. The sample has some 99,000 clones; about 88% are singletons. Sequencing was performed on blood. All receptors derive from a person aged 18 to 75 in good health.

The J gene is TRBJ1-2, the V gene TRBV18; D gene unclear. The CDR3 loop spans 11 amino acids. The germline gives CDR1 KGHSH, CDR2 LQKENI. Trimming took off 3 bases at V and 8 bases at J, with 7 bases between the two ends. CDR3: CASSPAGGYTF. CDR3 in DNA: TGTGCCAGCTCACCGGCGGGGGGCTACACCTTC.

The chain combines TRBV27 with TRBJ2-1; 11 bases line up with TRBD2. CDR1 MNHEY and CDR2 SMNVEV come from the germline V gene (reference sequence). J lost 8 bases, V lost 2 bases, and 2 bases had no gene match. CDR3 size: 14 residues. The CDR3 protein is CASSLVAGGDEQFF. For the CDR3, the DNA is TGTGCCAGCAGTTTAGTAGCGGGGGGGGATGAGCAGTTCTTC.

This sequence joins TRBV4-2 and TRBJ2-7, with 7 bases identical to TRBD2. The germline V gene has CDR1 LGHNA and CDR2 YNFKEQ. The CDR3 contains 15 residues. The V and J ends lost 0 bases and 3 bases, in that order; junction bases with no gene match: 5. The CDR3 spells CASSQEGGGRYEQYF. The CDR3 DNA reads TGTGCCAGCAGCCAAGAGGGCGGGGGTCGCTACGAGCAGTACTTC.

The chain combines TRBV2 with TRBJ2-1; 11 nucleotides line up with TRBD2. Losses at the gene ends were 6 bases for V and 4 bases for J; bases not matched to a gene: 5. This CDR3 comprises 15 residues. CDR1 and CDR2 (germline): SNHLY, FYNNEI. The CDR3 region has the DNA TGTGCCAGCAGGGATAGCGGGGGGGTTTACAATGAGCAGTTCTTC. Translation: CASRDSGGVYNEQFF.

The chain couples TRBV7-9 to TRBJ2-7; 9 nucleotides align to TRBD1. Germline trimming cut 6 bases from V and 5 bases from J; bases unmatched to any gene: 8. The V gene's germline CDR1 is SEHNR and CDR2 FQNEAQ (reference sequence). There are 14 residues in the CDR3. CDR3 sequence: CASSIGQGLDEQYF. The CDR3 DNA reads as TGTGCCAGCAGTATCGGACAGGGGCTGGACGAGCAGTACTTC.

CDR3 DNA: TGTGCCAGCAGCCCTTTGGTCCTCTCCTACGAGCAGTACTTC. Translated, it gives CASSPLVLSYEQYF. V and J are TRBV7-3 and TRBJ2-7; D remains unclear. Trimming shortened V by 5 bases and J by 0 bases, and 11 bases separated the two germline ends. Germline values: CDR1 SGHTA, CDR2 FQGTGA. This CDR3 comprises 14 residues.

This clone turned up a few times. The J gene is TRBJ2-1, the V gene TRBV29-1, with a weak D call TRBD1 (6 bases). CDR3 length: 15 amino acids. Between the trimmed V and J ends, which lost 7 bases and 7 bases, there was a span of 23 bases. Germline-derived CDR1 and CDR2 are SQVTM and ANQGSEA. The CDR3 region has the DNA TGCAGCGCCCAAGGGGGAGTGAGAAGAACAAATGAGCAGTTCTTC. Translated: CSAQGGVRRTNEQFF.

The chain links TRBV7-2 to TRBJ1-3; TRBD1 is a possible D gene (5 bases). V gave up 5 bases and J gave up 10 bases, with 15 bases separating them. This CDR3 has 13 residues. Germline V gene sequence: CDR1 SGHTA, CDR2 FQGNSA. CDR3 sequence (DNA): TGTGCCAGCAGCGTGTTTGAGGGGCGTACCATATATTTT. As protein: CASSVFEGRTIYF.

This rearrangement joins TRBV7-8 to TRBJ1-2; possibly TRBD1 for D (5 bases). The CDR3 totals 14 residues. Trimming took off 4 bases at V and 4 bases at J, with 13 bases between the two ends. The germline V gene has CDR1 SGHVS and CDR2 FQNEAQ. CDR3 nucleotides: TGTGCCAGCAGCTCAGACCCAGGGACCTATGGCTACACCTTC. The encoded protein is CASSSDPGTYGYTF.

The V call is TRBV6-1, the J call TRBJ2-3, with D uncertain. CDR3 length equals 15 residues. V was pared by 5 bases and J by 6 bases, with 18 bases between. The germline V gene encodes CDR1 MNHNS and CDR2 SASEGT. CDR3 amino acids: CASSSQIPALDTQYF. The CDR3 region has the DNA TGTGCCAGCAGTTCACAGATTCCCGCACTGGATACGCAGTATTTT.

The chain recombines TRBV9 with TRBJ1-2; D gene uncertain. Germline V gene sequence: CDR1 SGDLS, CDR2 YYNGEE. Trimming removed 4 bases from V and 8 bases from J, with 15 bases in between. The CDR3 is 13 residues long. For the CDR3, the DNA is TGTGCCAGCAGCTCACATGGGATTCCAGGCTACACCTTC. Its protein product is CASSSHGIPGYTF.

The rearrangement links TRBV30 to TRBJ1-5, with TRBD1 identical over 10 bases. V dropped 1 base and J dropped 6; count of bases not matched to a gene: 6. CDR1 and CDR2 from the germline V gene are GTSNPN and SVGIG (reference sequence). This CDR3 region has 15 residues. CDR3 protein: CAWSAGTGEGQPQHF. In nucleotides, the CDR3 is TGTGCCTGGAGTGCGGGGACAGGGGAGGGTCAGCCCCAGCATTTT.

The chain recombines TRBV5-1 with TRBJ2-7; 9 nucleotides line up with TRBD1. There are 14 residues in the CDR3. In germline, CDR1 is SGHRS, CDR2 YFSETQ. V shed 4 bases, J shed 5 bases, and the junction held 7 bases outside the gene matches. As DNA, the CDR3 is TGCGCCAGCAGCCCCGGGACAGGGAAGGACGAGCAGTACTTC. Translation: CASSPGTGKDEQYF.

The rearrangement links TRBV6-1 to TRBJ2-2; perhaps D is TRBD1 or TRBD2 (6 bases each). Germline CDR1 is MNHNS and CDR2 is SASEGT. CDR3 length equals 18 residues. V gave up 4 bases and J gave up 4 bases, with 22 bases separating them. The CDR3 DNA is TGTGCCAGCAGTGCAAACGTCCTCCCACAGGGAGGCACCGGGGAGCTGTTTTTT. Protein: CASSANVLPQGGTGELFF.

The V call is TRBV7-3, the J call TRBJ2-6; TRBD1 matches at 10 bases. Germline values: CDR1 SGHTA, CDR2 FQGTGA. The CDR3 has 18 residues. After removal of 5 bases from V and 4 bases from J, the junction contained 11 bases not matched to a gene. CDR3 DNA sequence: TGTGCCAGCAGCCTCCGGGACAGGGGTTCGGGAGGGGCCAACGTCCTGACTTTC. Translating gives CASSLRDRGSGGANVLTF.

V and J are TRBV19 and TRBJ1-4; D is possibly TRBD1 (6 bases). The CDR3 totals 15 residues. Germline values: CDR1 LNHDA, CDR2 SQIVND (reference sequence). V gave up 8 bases and J gave up 4 bases, with 17 bases separating them. The DNA for the CDR3 is TGTGCCAGTCTCGCCCTCGGGACAAATAATGAAAAACTGTTTTTT. Translating it yields CASLALGTNNEKLFF.

Here the CDR3 DNA reads TGCGCCAGCAGCTTGACCATTAGCACAGATACGCAGTATTTT. This encodes CASSLTISTDTQYF. The gene calls are TRBV5-1 and TRBJ2-3, with D unresolved. V lost 1 base and J 0 bases, leaving 6 bases between the germline ends. CDR3 length equals 14 residues. Looked up from germline, CDR1 is SGHRS and CDR2 is YFSETQ.

The V and J genes are TRBV4-2 and TRBJ2-1; TRBD2 aligns across 10 bases. V shed 4 bases, J shed 7 bases, and the junction held 13 bases outside the gene matches. The CDR3 contains 17 residues. Per the germline V gene, CDR1 is LGHNA and CDR2 is YNFKEQ. CDR3 in amino acids: CASSPLGLADSSNEQFF. The DNA of the CDR3 is TGTGCCAGCAGCCCCCTCGGACTAGCGGATTCCTCAAATGAGCAGTTCTTC.

The rearrangement uses TRBV19 and TRBJ2-5; D gene uncertain. V dropped 1 base and J dropped 7 bases, with 13 bases sitting between them. Germline V gene data show CDR1 as LNHDA and CDR2 as SQIVND (reference sequence). The CDR3 consists of 14 residues. This chain's CDR3 is CASSIGTVRGTQYF. The CDR3, as DNA: TGTGCCAGTAGTATAGGGACCGTTCGAGGGACCCAGTACTTC. Looking up the rest from reference TRBV19 and TRBJ2-5 gives the full variable domain: DGGITQSPKYLFRKEGQNVTLSCEQNLNHDAMYWYRQDPGQGLRLIYYSQIVNDFQKGDIAEGYSVSREKKESFPLTVTSAQKNPTAFYLCASSIGTVRGTQYFGPGTRLLVL.

The chain combines TRBV9 with TRBJ1-1; D uncertain. CDR3 length: 13 residues. Trimming stripped 4 bases from V and 1 base from J, with 8 bases between. Germline V gene lookup returns CDR1 SGDLS and CDR2 YYNGEE. The CDR3 spells CASSLRQNTEAFF. In nucleotides, the CDR3 is TGTGCCAGCAGCTTGCGACAGAACACTGAAGCTTTCTTT.

V and J are TRBV2 and TRBJ2-1; perhaps TRBD1 as D (5 bases). CDR1 and CDR2 from the germline V gene are SNHLY and FYNNEI. CDR3 length equals 13 residues. V shed 4 bases and J shed 8 bases, with 12 bases lying between them. The CDR3 nucleotides are TGTGCCAGCAGTGTTGCAGGGTATGATGAGCAGTTCTTC. It translates to CASSVAGYDEQFF.

The V gene is TRBV7-2, the J gene TRBJ2-7, with TRBD1 as a possible D gene (6 bases). The V end was cut by 1 base, the J end by 4 bases, with 11 bases between. CDR1 and CDR2 (germline): SGHTA, FQGNSA. This CDR3 spans 14 amino acids. CDR3 sequence (DNA): TGTGCCAGCAGCTTAGACAGAGGGGGATACGAGCAGTACTTC. Amino acids: CASSLDRGGYEQYF.

The V call is TRBV6-5, the J call TRBJ2-7, with 10 bases fitting TRBD1. Germline V gives CDR1 MNHEY, CDR2 SVGAGI. The V and J ends lost 6 bases and 4 bases, in that order; junction bases with no gene match: 9. The CDR3 extends over 15 amino acids. CDR3 amino acids: CASREGTGAWYEQYF. In nucleotides, the CDR3 is TGTGCCAGCAGAGAGGGGACAGGGGCTTGGTACGAGCAGTACTTC.

V and J are TRBV6-6 and TRBJ1-5, with 8 bases lining up with TRBD1. V dropped 3 bases and J dropped 4; count of bases not matched to a gene: 2. The germline CDR1 and CDR2 sequences are MNHNY and SVGAGI (reference sequence). This CDR3 region has 14 residues. The CDR3 loop is CASSYGQGNQPQHF. Here the CDR3 DNA reads TGTGCCAGCAGTTATGGACAGGGTAATCAGCCCCAGCATTTT.

The V call is TRBV6-5, the J call TRBJ2-7; TRBD2 matches 10 bases. The CDR3 totals 16 residues. CDR1 is MNHEY, CDR2 SVGAGI, per germline. V was pared by 1 base and J by 7 bases, with 10 bases of the junction left unmatched. CDR3 bases: TGTGCCAGCAGTTACTTAAGGACTAGCGGAAGTGTTGAGCAGTACTTC. Translating gives CASSYLRTSGSVEQYF.

The chain has TRBV21-1 and TRBJ2-7; the table names TRBD2, a call not compared with the DNA. TRBV21-1 is assigned pseudogene status. CDR3 length equals 17 residues. The CDR3 sequence is CASSKGSGRDFDYEQYF. The CDR3 nucleotides are TGTGCCAGCAGCAAAGGATCAGGCAGGGACTTTGACTACGAGCAGTACTTC.

The genes are TRBV28 and TRBJ2-5, with TRBD2 identical over 10 bases. The CDR3 extends over 15 amino acids. The trim removed 4 bases at V and 4 bases at J, leaving 6 bases unmatched. CDR1 and CDR2 from the germline V gene are MDHEN and SYDVKM. The CDR3 DNA reads TGTGCCAGCAGTTCCCCTAGCGGGAGCTTAGAGACCCAGTACTTC. Protein sequence: CASSSPSGSLETQYF.

V usage is TRBV7-2 and J usage is TRBJ1-1; D is perhaps TRBD1 (5 bases). V was cut by 4 bases and J by 5 bases, with 11 bases left in between. CDR1 and CDR2 (germline): SGHTA, FQGNSA. This CDR3 comprises 13 residues. CDR3 loop: CASSSLGGTEAFF. The CDR3 DNA follows: TGTGCCAGCAGCTCATTGGGGGGAACTGAAGCTTTCTTT.